The rows below give T cell receptor beta chains drawn from one sample of a study of CD8 T cells in Susac syndrome. TCRdb re-called the immunoSEQ multiplex PCR reads with MiXCR, one entry per CDR3 protein. This table holds over 65,000 distinct CDR3 sequences, approximately 94% found once. Sequencing used CD4+ T cells from PBMCs. These receptors were obtained from a human donor with Susac syndrome. The CDR3 runs from the conserved cysteine through the conserved F or W. The D gene is left open where the match is weak. Clone size is stated in some rows and not others, as once, few, many or a class when expanded.

- | TRBJ2-5 | TRBD1 | TRBV12-3/TRBV12-4 | CASSLAGQTPQETQYF | TGTGCCAGCAGTTTAGCGGGACAGACGCCTCAAGAGACCCAGTACTTC
- | TRBJ2-5 | - | TRBV29-1 | CSVGTGETQYF | TGCAGCGTCGGAACGGGTGAGACCCAGTACTTC
- | TRBJ2-1 | TRBD1 | TRBV4-1 | CASSHTGTGTREQFF | TGCGCCAGCAGCCACACCGGGACAGGAACCCGTGAGCAGTTCTTC
- | TRBJ2-5 | TRBD2 | TRBV5-4 | CASSLERLAGPQQYF | TGTGCCAGCAGCTTGGAGCGACTAGCGGGACCACAACAGTACTTC
- | TRBJ2-1 | TRBD2 | TRBV28 | CASSFFGGRGNYNEQFF | TGTGCCAGCAGTTTCTTTGGAGGGAGGGGTAACTACAATGAGCAGTTCTTC
- | TRBJ2-1 | TRBD1 | TRBV7-2 | CASSLYRGPWFF | TGTGCCAGCAGCTTATACAGGGGCCCCTGGTTCTTC
once | TRBJ2-3 | - | TRBV5-1 | CASSQSPGQSTDTQYF | TGCGCCAGCAGCCAGTCTCCGGGACAAAGCACAGATACGCAGTATTTT
- | TRBJ1-5 | TRBD1 | TRBV14 | CASSQEGTGANQPQHF | TGTGCCAGCAGCCAAGAGGGGACAGGGGCCAATCAGCCCCAGCATTTT
- | TRBJ2-3 | TRBD2 | TRBV7-2 | CASSPGLAGVQHTQYF | TGTGCCAGCAGCCCGGGACTAGCGGGGGTTCAGCATACGCAGTATTTT
- | TRBJ1-3 | - | TRBV6-5 | CASRSDGYSGNTIYF | TGTGCCAGCAGGTCGGACGGCTACTCTGGAAACACCATATATTTT
- | TRBJ1-5 | - | TRBV30 | CAWSQGNQPQHF | TGTGCCTGGAGCCAGGGGAATCAGCCCCAGCATTTT
- | TRBJ1-2 | - | TRBV6-1 | CASRGGTGRDNYGYTF | TGTGCCAGCAGGGGGGGAACAGGGCGCGATAACTATGGCTACACCTTC
- | TRBJ2-7 | TRBD1 | TRBV12-3/TRBV12-4 | CASSLGGTGSGYDEQYF | TGTGCCAGCAGTTTAGGGGGGACAGGGAGCGGCTACGACGAGCAGTACTTC
- | TRBJ1-5 | - | TRBV28 | CASSLRQGGGSNQPQHF | TGTGCCAGCAGTTTGAGACAAGGGGGTGGTAGCAATCAGCCCCAGCATTTT
- | TRBJ2-1 | - | TRBV12-3/TRBV12-4 | CASTAPGLNEQFF | TGTGCCAGCACCGCGCCGGGGCTCAATGAGCAGTTCTTC
once | TRBJ2-3 | - | TRBV28 | CASSLWGRGTDTQYF | TGTGCCAGCAGTTTGTGGGGGCGAGGGACAGATACGCAGTATTTT
- | TRBJ2-7 | - | TRBV12-3/TRBV12-4 | CASKVQTYEQYF | TGTGCCAGTAAAGTACAGACCTACGAGCAGTACTTC
- | TRBJ2-7 | TRBD1 | TRBV20-1 | CSASGTGNYEQYF | TGCAGTGCTTCCGGGACAGGGAACTACGAGCAGTACTTC
- | TRBJ2-7 | - | TRBV18 | CASSPRGEGFHEQYF | TGTGCCAGCTCACCACGAGGAGAGGGTTTCCACGAGCAGTACTTC
- | TRBJ2-7 | - | TRBV4-1 | CASSQTVGEQYF | TGCGCCAGCAGCCAAACGGTCGGGGAGCAGTACTTC
- | TRBJ2-3 | - | TRBV30 | CAWRASSTDTQYF | TGTGCCTGGAGAGCCTCTAGCACAGATACGCAGTATTTT
- | TRBJ2-1 | - | TRBV7-2 | CASSPRLLGVGTFF | TGTGCCAGCAGCCCCCGTCTCCTCGGGGTAGGCACGTTCTTC
- | TRBJ2-5 | - | TRBV7-7 | CASSLVSLETQYF | TGTGCCAGCAGCTTAGTATCGTTGGAGACCCAGTACTTC
- | TRBJ2-7 | - | TRBV5-1 | CASSLRASDSEQYF | TGCGCCAGCAGCTTAAGGGCTAGCGACAGCGAGCAGTACTTC
- | TRBJ2-5 | - | TRBV27 | CASKIIGSPGTQYF | TGTGCCAGCAAAATAATAGGCAGTCCCGGGACCCAGTACTTC
- | TRBJ1-1 | TRBD1 | TRBV7-8 | CASSFGTVSVVTEAFF | TGTGCCAGCAGCTTCGGGACAGTCTCGGTTGTCACTGAAGCTTTCTTT
- | TRBJ1-5 | - | TRBV6-5 | CASSPYRDSNQPQHF | TGTGCCAGCAGTCCATACAGGGATAGCAATCAGCCCCAGCATTTT
- | TRBJ1-1 | TRBD1 | TRBV20-1 | CSARRGRVGTEAFF | TGCAGTGCTAGGAGGGGGCGCGTCGGAACTGAAGCTTTCTTT
- | TRBJ2-7 | TRBD1 | TRBV14 | CASSRYRDSYYEQYF | TGTGCCAGCAGCCGGTACCGGGACAGCTACTACGAGCAGTACTTC
once | TRBJ2-7 | TRBD2 | TRBV5-4 | CASSPGLAESYEQYF | TGTGCCAGCAGCCCGGGACTAGCGGAATCCTACGAGCAGTACTTC
- | TRBJ2-3 | - | TRBV20-1 | CTPEGGSTDTQYF | TGCACTCCTGAGGGAGGTAGCACAGATACGCAGTATTTT
once | TRBJ1-2 | - | TRBV27 | CASSRWNGQSYGYTF | TGTGCCAGCAGTAGGTGGAACGGGCAGAGCTATGGCTACACCTTC
- | TRBJ2-1 | TRBD2 | TRBV3-1 | CASSQDLAGGSDEQFF | TGTGCCAGCAGCCAAGATCTAGCGGGGGGCTCGGATGAGCAGTTCTTC
- | TRBJ2-7 | - | TRBV2 | CASKRVSDSYEQYF | TGTGCCAGCAAACGGGTGTCGGATTCCTACGAGCAGTACTTC
- | TRBJ2-5 | - | TRBV20-1 | CSARRVGGETQYF | TGCAGTGCTAGAAGGGTAGGGGGAGAGACCCAGTACTTC
- | TRBJ1-1 | - | TRBV12-3/TRBV12-4 | CASSLQLLGTEAFF | TGTGCCAGCAGTCTACAGTTACTAGGGACTGAAGCTTTCTTT
once | TRBJ2-1 | - | TRBV7-2 | CASSQTRSSYNEQFF | TGTGCCAGCAGCCAGACTAGAAGCTCCTACAATGAGCAGTTCTTC
- | TRBJ2-7 | - | TRBV11-2 | CASSHLGREQYF | TGTGCCAGCAGCCATTTAGGACGCGAGCAGTACTTC
few | TRBJ2-7 | TRBD2 | TRBV18 | CASSSGTSGPEQYF | TGTGCCAGCTCATCCGGGACTAGTGGACCCGAGCAGTACTTC
- | TRBJ2-3 | TRBD1 | TRBV12-3/TRBV12-4 | CASSPQGKQDTQYF | TGTGCCAGCAGTCCACAGGGGAAACAAGATACGCAGTATTTT
- | TRBJ2-1 | - | TRBV30 | CAWSRSDEQFF | TGTGCCTGGAGTAGAAGCGATGAGCAGTTCTTC
- | TRBJ2-1 | - | TRBV5-1 | CASSLGDSYNEQFF | TGCGCCAGCAGCTTGGGCGACAGTTACAATGAGCAGTTCTTC
- | TRBJ2-7 | TRBD2 | TRBV20-1 | CSASLNLAGGEQYF | TGCAGTGCTAGCCTCAATCTAGCGGGAGGCGAGCAGTACTTC
- | TRBJ1-1 | - | TRBV19 | CASRGPRLNTEAFF | TGTGCCAGCCGGGGACCCCGTCTGAACACTGAAGCTTTCTTT
- | TRBJ2-6 | - | TRBV4-3 | CASSFSPPRSGTGANVLTF | TGCGCCAGCAGCTTCTCCCCACCGAGGTCGGGCACTGGGGCCAACGTCCTGACTTTC
- | TRBJ2-1 | TRBD2 | TRBV4-3 | CASSQVRSIAGGPNEQFF | TGCGCCAGCAGCCAAGTCCGATCAATAGCGGGAGGACCCAATGAGCAGTTCTTC
once | TRBJ2-7 | - | TRBV3-1 | CASSQGGEQYF | TGTGCCAGCAGCCAAGGGGGCGAGCAGTACTTC
- | TRBJ2-2 | - | TRBV20-1 | CSARGGGYIGELFF | TGCAGTGCTAGAGGAGGGGGATACATCGGGGAGCTGTTTTTT
- | TRBJ2-6 | - | TRBV7-9 | CASSPMVSGANVLTF | TGTGCCAGCAGCCCGATGGTCTCTGGGGCCAACGTCCTGACTTTC
- | TRBJ2-1 | TRBD1 | TRBV3-1 | CASSLRGPEQFF | TGTGCCAGCAGCCTCAGGGGGCCTGAGCAGTTCTTC
- | TRBJ1-6 | - | TRBV3-1 | CASSLREDSSPLHF | TGTGCCAGCAGCCTAAGGGAGGACAGTTCACCCCTCCACTTT
once | TRBJ1-4 | - | TRBV25-1 | CASSDSPATNEKLFF | TGTGCCAGCAGTGACTCGCCTGCAACTAATGAAAAACTGTTTTTT
once | TRBJ2-3 | TRBD2 | TRBV7-2 | CASSLIAGGSTDTQYF | TGTGCCAGCAGCTTAATAGCGGGGGGGAGCACAGATACGCAGTATTTT
once | TRBJ2-5 | TRBD1 | TRBV20-1 | CSAITRTGLQETQYF | TGCAGTGCTATTACCCGGACAGGGCTACAAGAGACCCAGTACTTC
- | TRBJ1-1 | TRBD1 | TRBV6-1 | CASQEDRGRGGLNTEAFF | TGTGCCAGCCAAGAAGACAGGGGGCGAGGCGGTTTGAACACTGAAGCTTTCTTT
- | TRBJ2-7 | TRBD2 | TRBV11-2 | CASSFSGGNPSYEQYF | TGTGCCAGCAGCTTTTCCGGGGGGAACCCTTCCTACGAGCAGTACTTC
- | TRBJ1-3 | - | TRBV19 | CASSIGSSGNTIYF | TGTGCCAGTAGTATAGGCAGCTCTGGAAACACCATATATTTT
- | TRBJ1-1 | - | TRBV30 | CAGTKGRNTEAFF | TGTGCAGGGACAAAGGGAAGGAACACTGAAGCTTTCTTT
- | TRBJ2-1 | - | TRBV7-2 | CASNPRGNEQFF | TGTGCCAGCAACCCCAGAGGTAATGAGCAGTTCTTC